This T cell receptor (beta chain) derives from a study of shared T cell receptors in the human thymus. V was clipped by 8 bases and J by 4 bases; unmatched bases: 6. The CDR3 is 14 residues long. In germline, CDR1 is MGHDK, CDR2 SYGVNS. This table comes from immunoSEQ multiplex PCR, and its TCRdb copy is limited to in-frame clones, with some not included. Found here are about 660,000 clones, 85% to 90% of them singletons; the top ten hold about 0.01%. This same sample was also part of a study on human thymus T cells. That study adds: Corrective surgery for congenital heart defects was being performed on the healthy Finnish infants who were the donors. It was from resections taken during corrective heart surgery that the thymus tissue came. Apparent bias marked the V and J gene usage of thymic and blood repertoires. Unrelated individuals were reported by related research to share highly overlapping thymic repertoires.

This TCR was recovered from a boy under three years old with a congenital heart defect. The rearrangement links TRBV25-1 to TRBJ1-4, with 8 bases that match TRBD1. Sequencing input: thymocytes. For the CDR3, the DNA is TGTGCCAGCTCCAGGGGGCTAGATAATGAAAAACTGTTTTTT. This translates into CASSRGLDNEKLFF.